One T cell receptor beta chain is described in this entry. Its antigen is unknown. These data are taken from a study of early T cells in non-severe SARS-CoV-2 infection. Study-wide context: The sequenced material was bulk RNA from unsorted whole blood, and its chains were unpaired. The study's findings and limits: Matches to VDJdb favored anti-spike CD8 responses and missed private and CD4 specificities.

CDR3 length equals 12 residues. Between the trimmed V and J ends, which lost 6 bases and 8 bases, there was a span of 11 bases. Germline V gene sequence: CDR1 LNHDA, CDR2 SQIVND (reference sequence). In the library, individual cDNA molecules carried attached unique molecular identifiers. TCRdb reanalysed the 5' RACE reads using MiXCR and keeps one entry per CDR3 protein. Here the sample spans 40,000 to 55,000 distinct CDR3 sequences, about 6% being singletons. Sequencing was performed on whole blood, taken at baseline. The clonotype originates from an adult who was a healthcare worker with PCR-confirmed SARS-CoV-2 infection or an uninfected control (not recorded which). This rearrangement joins TRBV19 to TRBJ2-4; D not certain. For the CDR3, the DNA is TGTGCCAGTAGCCCGAGAAGGGACATTCAGTACTTC. Translation gives CASSPRRDIQYF.